These 20 T cell receptor beta chains originate from one sample sequenced in a study of T-cell reconstitution after alpha-beta-depleted transplantation in children. TCRbeta library construction was performed incorporating unique molecular identifiers. TCRdb ran MiXCR on the PCR reads and lists one entry per CDR3 protein. The sample carries 45,000 to 60,000 distinct CDR3 sequences, around 50% recorded once. Sequences were derived from peripheral blood, sampled before TCRalphabeta/CD19-depleted stem cell transplant. The receptor set was obtained from a boy under two years old with SCID, due to receive a stem cell transplant.

The chain carries TRBV5-1 and TRBJ1-2; D is possibly TRBD1 (5 bases). The germline V and J ends were trimmed by 4 bases and 4 bases, with 17 bases remaining between them. The CDR3 extends over 15 amino acids. Per germline, CDR1 SGHRS and CDR2 YFSETQ. CDR3 sequence reads: CASSPRQGTPYGYTF. The CDR3 bases are TGCGCCAGCAGCCCACGTCAGGGAACCCCCTATGGCTACACCTTC.

This clonotype showed up just a few times. This rearrangement joins TRBV7-2 to TRBJ2-3; D unresolved. Germline-derived CDR1 and CDR2 are SGHTA and FQGNSA. This CDR3 comprises 17 residues. V was pared by 1 base and J by 0 bases, with 14 bases between. Here the CDR3 DNA reads TGTGCCAGCAGCTTAGTGGCGGCGCAAACCAGCACAGATACGCAGTATTTT. Its translation: CASSLVAAQTSTDTQYF.

The chain recombines TRBV3-1 with TRBJ1-1; TRBD1 agrees at 8 bases. The ends lost 4 bases at V and 7 bases at J; junction bases unmatched: 11. The CDR3 covers 15 residues. Germline loops: CDR1 LGHDT, CDR2 YNNKEL (reference sequence). The CDR3 region is CASSPPMDRVGEAFF. The CDR3 DNA reads TGTGCCAGCAGCCCACCTATGGACAGGGTGGGTGAAGCTTTCTTT.

The rearrangement links TRBV7-6 to TRBJ2-2, with a tentative D call TRBD2 (5 bases). Between the trimmed V and J ends, which lost 4 bases and 2 bases, there was a span of 8 bases. The CDR3 is 14 amino acids. Germline assignment: CDR1 SGHVS and CDR2 FNYEAQ. CDR3 amino acids: CASSYRGNTGELFF. CDR3 nucleotides: TGTGCCAGCAGCTACCGGGGAAACACCGGGGAGCTGTTTTTT.

V is TRBV7-2 and J is TRBJ2-7, with a weak D call TRBD2 (6 bases). Trimming shortened V by 0 bases and J by 2 bases, and 11 bases separated the two germline ends. This CDR3 contains 15 residues. Germline lookup yields CDR1 SGHTA and CDR2 FQGNSA. DNA for the CDR3: TGTGCCAGCAGCTTAGCTCGCGGGGCAACCTACGAGCAGTACTTC. As protein: CASSLARGATYEQYF.

Many counts were recorded for this clonotype. V usage is TRBV20-1 and J usage is TRBJ2-7; D uncertain. V was shortened by 0 bases and J by 0 bases, with 9 bases between the two germline ends. This CDR3 spans 14 amino acids. The germline V gene encodes CDR1 DFQATT and CDR2 SNEGSKA (reference sequence). This CDR3 reads CSARDLANSYEQYF. The CDR3 DNA is TGCAGTGCTAGAGATCTGGCAAACTCCTACGAGCAGTACTTC.

The chain joins TRBV7-3 to TRBJ2-7; a weak D match, TRBD1 (6 bases). V shed 1 base and J shed 3 bases, with 13 bases lying between them. The germline V gene has CDR1 SGHTA and CDR2 FQGTGA. This CDR3 comprises 15 residues. CDR3 residues: CASSLKPGVGYEQYF. CDR3 DNA sequence: TGTGCCAGCAGCTTAAAGCCAGGGGTTGGCTACGAGCAGTACTTC.

The gene calls are TRBV27 and TRBJ1-6, with 10 positions matching TRBD1. The CDR3 length is 16 residues. The germline gives CDR1 MNHEY, CDR2 SMNVEV (reference sequence). V shed 4 bases and J 8 bases; nucleotides not matched to a gene: 8. As DNA, the CDR3 is TGTGCCAGCAGTTCAATACCCGGGACAGGGGATTCACCCCTCCACTTT. This codes for CASSSIPGTGDSPLHF.

The chain employs TRBV12-3 or TRBV12-4 and TRBJ2-7; 10 nucleotides line up with TRBD1. After removal of 6 bases from V and 4 bases from J, the junction contained 9 bases not matched to a gene. The CDR3 sequence is 15 residues long. CDR3 in DNA: TGTGCCAGCAGCCGGGGACAGGGGTATCGTTACGAGCAGTACTTC. Its translation is CASSRGQGYRYEQYF.

The chain joins TRBV19 to TRBJ2-1, with unresolved D. The CDR3 contains 12 residues. CDR1 and CDR2 from the germline V gene are LNHDA and SQIVND (reference sequence). Trimming removed 3 bases from V and 8 bases from J, with 8 bases in between. CDR3 DNA sequence: TGTGCCAGTAGTATTATCAACCATGAGCAGTTCTTC. Translating gives CASSIINHEQFF.

The rearrangement uses TRBV20-1 and TRBJ2-5, with D perhaps TRBD1 (6 bases). Germline V gives CDR1 DFQATT, CDR2 SNEGSKA (reference sequence). The germline V and J ends were trimmed by 4 bases and 1 base, with 13 bases remaining between them. This CDR3 spans 14 amino acids. The CDR3 DNA sequence: TGCAGTGCTACCTCCGGGACACCCCAAGAGACCCAGTACTTC. Translating gives CSATSGTPQETQYF.

This clonotype was observed a few times. The J gene is TRBJ1-3, the V gene TRBV4-2; D not certain. This CDR3 has 16 residues. CDR1 is LGHNA, CDR2 YNFKEQ, per germline. With 0 bases removed from V and 1 base from J, the gap between germline ends came to 10 bases. The CDR3 loop reads CASSQDGEGSGNTIYF. The CDR3, as DNA: TGTGCCAGCAGCCAAGATGGAGAAGGTTCTGGAAACACCATATATTTT.

The chain couples TRBV11-2 to TRBJ1-4; TRBD1 might be the D (6 bases). CDR1 and CDR2 from the germline V gene are SGHAT and FQNNGV. The CDR3 has 15 amino acids. V lost 4 bases and J lost 6, with 15 bases in between. The CDR3 DNA is TGTGCCAGCAGCTACCGGACAGTCCCCCATGAAAAACTGTTTTTT. This sequence encodes CASSYRTVPHEKLFF.

This clonotype was found a few times. The genes are TRBV6-1 and TRBJ2-2; D is perhaps TRBD1 or TRBD2 (6 bases each). The CDR3 has 15 amino acids. Germline V gene data show CDR1 as MNHNS and CDR2 as SASEGT. Deletions cut 5 bases from V and 3 bases from J, with 13 bases between. CDR3 nucleotides: TGTGCCAGCAGTCCCCGGAGGGGGTACACCGGGGAGCTGTTTTTT. Encoded protein: CASSPRRGYTGELFF.

The V gene is TRBV5-1, the J gene TRBJ2-3, with TRBD2 matching 10 bases. Germline CDR1 SGHRS, CDR2 YFSETQ. This CDR3 is 16 amino acids long. V dropped 0 bases and J dropped 4; count of bases not matched to a gene: 5. CDR3 coding DNA: TGCGCCAGCAGCTTGGGACGACTAGCGGGCGCAGATACGCAGTATTTT. This gives the protein CASSLGRLAGADTQYF.

This clonotype has only a few counts. The rearrangement joins TRBV4-3 to TRBJ1-2; D is possibly TRBD1 (5 bases). Germline loops: CDR1 LGHNA, CDR2 YSLEER. Trimming stripped 0 bases from V and 4 bases from J, with 9 bases between. This CDR3 has 14 residues. CDR3 amino acids: CASSQDRAVYGYTF. The DNA of the CDR3 is TGCGCCAGCAGCCAAGACAGGGCAGTCTATGGCTACACCTTC.

This clonotype has at least ten counts. The gene calls are TRBV2 and TRBJ2-2; 8 bases align to TRBD2. Germline loops: CDR1 SNHLY, CDR2 FYNNEI. Germline trimming cut 1 base from V and 6 bases from J; bases unmatched to any gene: 7. CDR3 size: 16 residues. The CDR3 loop is CASSEGGTRTAGELFF. The DNA for the CDR3 is TGTGCCAGCAGTGAAGGCGGGACTAGGACGGCCGGGGAGCTGTTTTTT.

The J gene is TRBJ2-6, the V gene TRBV5-6, with unresolved D. This CDR3 is 15 amino acids long. The germline V gene encodes CDR1 SGHDT and CDR2 YYEEEE. Trimming removed 2 bases from V and 0 bases from J, with 6 bases in between. Here the CDR3 reads CASSFRVSGANVLTF. The CDR3 DNA sequence: TGTGCCAGCAGCTTCCGGGTCTCTGGGGCCAACGTCCTGACTTTC.

The chain is built from TRBV9 and TRBJ2-1; TRBD1 aligns across 7 bases. The CDR3 contains 15 residues. V was pared by 4 bases and J by 4 bases, with 8 bases of the junction left unmatched. Germline V gene data show CDR1 as SGDLS and CDR2 as YYNGEE. The CDR3 reads CASSTGVIGYNEQFF. CDR3 DNA sequence: TGTGCCAGCAGCACAGGGGTGATAGGGTACAATGAGCAGTTCTTC.

The chain recombines TRBV10-3 with TRBJ1-2; maybe TRBD1 (6 bases). The CDR3 is 14 residues long. V was clipped by 8 bases and J by 7 bases, with 20 bases between them. Germline V CDR1 and CDR2: ENHRY, SYGVKD. The CDR3 spells CAIQGPTGRGGYTF. In nucleotides, the CDR3 is TGTGCCATCCAGGGGCCTACGGGGAGAGGTGGCTACACCTTC.